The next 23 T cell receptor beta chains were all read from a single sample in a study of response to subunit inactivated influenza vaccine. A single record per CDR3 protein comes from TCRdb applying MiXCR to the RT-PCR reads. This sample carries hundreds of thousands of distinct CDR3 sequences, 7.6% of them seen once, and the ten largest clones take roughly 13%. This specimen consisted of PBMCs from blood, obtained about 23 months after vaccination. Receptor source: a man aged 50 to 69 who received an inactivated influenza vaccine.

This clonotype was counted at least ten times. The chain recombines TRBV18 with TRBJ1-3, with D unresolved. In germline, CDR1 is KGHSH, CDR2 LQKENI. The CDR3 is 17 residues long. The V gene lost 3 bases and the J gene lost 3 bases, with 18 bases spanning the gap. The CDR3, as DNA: TGTGCCAGCTCACCCAAGGACGGAGGGCTGGTTGGAAACACCATATATTTT. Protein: CASSPKDGGLVGNTIYF.

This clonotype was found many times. This CDR3 is CASSPLQGNEQFF. The CDR3 nucleotides read TGTGCCAGCAGTCCCCTACAGGGAAATGAGCAGTTCTTC. V and J are TRBV6-1 and TRBJ2-1; TRBD1 is a possible D gene (6 bases). Germline V gene lookup returns CDR1 MNHNS and CDR2 SASEGT. This CDR3 region has 13 residues. Trimming pared 5 bases from V and 7 bases from J, leaving 12 bases between.

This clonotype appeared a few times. CDR3 residues: CASSLSGVVGELFF. DNA for the CDR3: TGTGCCAGCAGTTTATCTGGGGTCGTGGGGGAGCTGTTTTTT. The chain couples TRBV27 to TRBJ2-2; no definite D call. This CDR3 is built from 14 residues. V lost 0 bases to trimming and J lost 8 bases, with 10 bases between them. Germline V lookup: CDR1 MNHEY, CDR2 SMNVEV (reference sequence).

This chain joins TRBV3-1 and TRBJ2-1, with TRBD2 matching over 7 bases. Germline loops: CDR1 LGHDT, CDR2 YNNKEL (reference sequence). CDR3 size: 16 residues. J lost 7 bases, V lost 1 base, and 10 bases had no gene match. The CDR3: CASSQAVGGPGNEQFF. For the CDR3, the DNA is TGTGCCAGCAGCCAAGCGGTGGGAGGGCCGGGGAATGAGCAGTTCTTC.

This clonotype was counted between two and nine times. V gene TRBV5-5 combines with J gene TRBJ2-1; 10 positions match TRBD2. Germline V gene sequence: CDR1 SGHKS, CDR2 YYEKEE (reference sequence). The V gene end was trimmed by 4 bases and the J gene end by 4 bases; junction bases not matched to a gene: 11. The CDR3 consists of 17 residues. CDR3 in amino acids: CASSPTPSGSLYNEQFF. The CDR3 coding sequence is TGTGCCAGCAGCCCAACCCCTAGCGGGAGTCTATACAATGAGCAGTTCTTC.

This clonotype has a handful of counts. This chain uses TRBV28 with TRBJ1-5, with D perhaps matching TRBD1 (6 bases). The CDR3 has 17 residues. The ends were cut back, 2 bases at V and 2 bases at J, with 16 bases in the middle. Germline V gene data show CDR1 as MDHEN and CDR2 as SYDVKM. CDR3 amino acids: CASSLPGAARGNQPQHF. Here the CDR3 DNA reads TGTGCCAGCAGTTTACCAGGGGCTGCAAGGGGCAATCAGCCCCAGCATTTT. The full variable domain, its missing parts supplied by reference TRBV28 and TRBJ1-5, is DVKVTQSSRYLVKRTGEKVFLECVQDMDHENMFWYRQDPGLGLRLIYFSYDVKMKEKGDIPEGYSVSREKKERFSLILESASTNQTSMYLCASSLPGAARGNQPQHFGDGTRLSIL.

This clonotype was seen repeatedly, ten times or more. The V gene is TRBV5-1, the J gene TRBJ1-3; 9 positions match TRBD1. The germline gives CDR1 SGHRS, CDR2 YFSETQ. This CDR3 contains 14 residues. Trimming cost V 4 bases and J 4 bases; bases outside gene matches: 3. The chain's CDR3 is CASSPGQGGNTIYF. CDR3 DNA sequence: TGCGCCAGCAGCCCAGGACAGGGGGGAAACACCATATATTTT.

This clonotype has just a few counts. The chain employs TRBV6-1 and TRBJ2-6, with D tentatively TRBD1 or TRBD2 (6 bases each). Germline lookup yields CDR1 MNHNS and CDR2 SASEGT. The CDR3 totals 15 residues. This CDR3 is CGARGWTTGANVLTF. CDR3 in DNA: TGTGGGGCAAGGGGGTGGACTACTGGGGCCAACGTCCTGACTTTC.

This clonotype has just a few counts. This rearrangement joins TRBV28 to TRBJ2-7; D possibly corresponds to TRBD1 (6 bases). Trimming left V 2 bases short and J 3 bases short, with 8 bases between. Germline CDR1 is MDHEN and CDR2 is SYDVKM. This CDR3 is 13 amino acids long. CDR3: CASSLRQDYEQYF. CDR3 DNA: TGTGCCAGCAGTTTACGACAGGACTACGAGCAGTACTTC.

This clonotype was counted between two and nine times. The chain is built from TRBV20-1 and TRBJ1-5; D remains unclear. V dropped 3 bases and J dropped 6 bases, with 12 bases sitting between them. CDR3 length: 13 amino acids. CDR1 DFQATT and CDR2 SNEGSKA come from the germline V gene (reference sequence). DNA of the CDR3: TGCAGTGCTAGTACGTTGCGGGGTCAGCCCCAGCATTTT. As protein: CSASTLRGQPQHF.

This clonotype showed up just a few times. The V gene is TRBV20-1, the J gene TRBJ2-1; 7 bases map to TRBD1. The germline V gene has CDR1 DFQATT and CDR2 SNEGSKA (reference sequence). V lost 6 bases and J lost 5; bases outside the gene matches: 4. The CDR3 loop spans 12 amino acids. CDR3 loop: CSASRGNNEQFF. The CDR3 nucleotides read TGCAGTGCCTCCAGGGGGAACAATGAGCAGTTCTTC.

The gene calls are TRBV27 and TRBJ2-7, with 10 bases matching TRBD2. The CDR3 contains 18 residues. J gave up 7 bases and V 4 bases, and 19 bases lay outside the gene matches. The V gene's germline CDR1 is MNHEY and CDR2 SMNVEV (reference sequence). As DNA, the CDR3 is TGTGCCAGCAGTTCACTACTGAGACCAGCGGGAGGGGTTATGGAGCAGTACTTC. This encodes CASSSLLRPAGGVMEQYF.

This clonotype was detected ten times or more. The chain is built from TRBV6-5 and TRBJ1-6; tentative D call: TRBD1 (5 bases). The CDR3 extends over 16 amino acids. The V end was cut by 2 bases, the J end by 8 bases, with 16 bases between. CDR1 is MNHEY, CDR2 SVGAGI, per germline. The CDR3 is CASSYTKGLPDSPLHF. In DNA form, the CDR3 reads TGTGCCAGCAGTTACACTAAGGGACTCCCGGATTCACCCCTCCACTTT.

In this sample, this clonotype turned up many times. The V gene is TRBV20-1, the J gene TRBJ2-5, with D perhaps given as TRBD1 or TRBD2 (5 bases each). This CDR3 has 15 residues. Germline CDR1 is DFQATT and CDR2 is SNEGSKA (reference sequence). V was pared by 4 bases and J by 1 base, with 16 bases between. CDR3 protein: CSATGWGIGQETQYF. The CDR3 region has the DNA TGCAGTGCTACGGGCTGGGGGATAGGCCAAGAGACCCAGTACTTC.

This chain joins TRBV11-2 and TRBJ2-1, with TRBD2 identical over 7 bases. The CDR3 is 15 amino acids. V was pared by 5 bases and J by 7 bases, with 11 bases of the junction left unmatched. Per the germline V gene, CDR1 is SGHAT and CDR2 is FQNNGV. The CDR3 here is CASSLHGGLGNEQFF. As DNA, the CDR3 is TGTGCCAGCAGCCTGCACGGGGGGTTAGGGAATGAGCAGTTCTTC.

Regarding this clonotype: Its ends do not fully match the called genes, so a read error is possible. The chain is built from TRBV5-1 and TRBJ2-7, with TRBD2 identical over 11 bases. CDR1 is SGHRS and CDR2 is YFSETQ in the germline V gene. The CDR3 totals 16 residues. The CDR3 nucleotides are TGCGCCAGCAGCTTGGGGGGACTAGCGGCCTCCTACGAGCACTACTTC. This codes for CASSLGGLAASYEHYF.

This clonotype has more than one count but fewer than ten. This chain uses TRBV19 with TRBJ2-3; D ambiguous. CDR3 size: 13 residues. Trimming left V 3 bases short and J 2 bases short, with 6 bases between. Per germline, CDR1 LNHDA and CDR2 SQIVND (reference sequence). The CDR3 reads CASSIPPTDTQYF. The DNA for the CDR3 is TGTGCCAGTAGTATTCCTCCCACAGATACGCAGTATTTT.

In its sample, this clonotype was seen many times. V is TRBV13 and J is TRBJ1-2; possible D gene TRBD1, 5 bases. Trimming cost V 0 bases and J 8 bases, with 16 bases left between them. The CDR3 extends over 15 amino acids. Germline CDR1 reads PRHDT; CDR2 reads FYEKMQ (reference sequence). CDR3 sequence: CASSLGTGSGFGYTF. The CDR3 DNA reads TGTGCCAGCAGCTTAGGAACAGGTTCGGGGTTCGGCTACACCTTC.

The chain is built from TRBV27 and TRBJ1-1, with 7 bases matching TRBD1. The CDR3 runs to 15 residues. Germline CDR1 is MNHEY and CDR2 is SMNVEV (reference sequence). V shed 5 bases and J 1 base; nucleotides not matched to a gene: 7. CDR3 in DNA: TGTGCCAGCAGTCGACAGGGAACAGAGAACACTGAAGCTTTCTTT. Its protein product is CASSRQGTENTEAFF.

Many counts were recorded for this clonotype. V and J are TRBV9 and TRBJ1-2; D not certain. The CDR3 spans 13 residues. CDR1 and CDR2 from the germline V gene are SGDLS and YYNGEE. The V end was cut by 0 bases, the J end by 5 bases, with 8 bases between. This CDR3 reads CASSVDAGYGYTF. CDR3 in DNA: TGTGCCAGCAGCGTAGACGCGGGTTATGGCTACACCTTC.

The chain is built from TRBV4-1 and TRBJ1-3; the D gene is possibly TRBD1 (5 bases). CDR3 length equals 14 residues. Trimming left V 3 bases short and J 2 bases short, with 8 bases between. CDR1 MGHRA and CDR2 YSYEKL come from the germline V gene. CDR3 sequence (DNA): TGCGCCAGCAGCCAGGGACCGGCTGGAAACACCATATATTTT. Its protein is CASSQGPAGNTIYF.

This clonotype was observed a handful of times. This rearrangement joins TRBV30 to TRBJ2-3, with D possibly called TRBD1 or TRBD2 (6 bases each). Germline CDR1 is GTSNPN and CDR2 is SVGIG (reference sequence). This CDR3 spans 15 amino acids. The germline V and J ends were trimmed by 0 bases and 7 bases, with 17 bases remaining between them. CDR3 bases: TGTGCCTGGAGTGTCGGTGGTCGGGGGCCGTATACGCAGTATTTT. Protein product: CAWSVGGRGPYTQYF. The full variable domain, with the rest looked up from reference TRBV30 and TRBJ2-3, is SQTIHQWPATLVQPVGSPLSLECTVEGTSNPNLYWYRQAAGRGLQLLFYSVGIGQISSEVPQNLSASRPQDRQFILSSKKLLLSDSGFYLCAWSVGGRGPYTQYFGPGTRLTVL.

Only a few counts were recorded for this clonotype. The CDR3 spells CASSQDAGTRGTQYF. DNA for the CDR3: TGTGCCAGCAGCCAAGATGCGGGGACAAGAGGGACCCAGTACTTC. This chain uses TRBV4-2 with TRBJ2-5; D possibly uses TRBD1 or TRBD2 (6 bases each). The length of the CDR3 is 15 residues. V gave up 0 bases and J gave up 7 bases, with 15 bases separating them. CDR1 is LGHNA and CDR2 is YNFKEQ in the germline V gene.